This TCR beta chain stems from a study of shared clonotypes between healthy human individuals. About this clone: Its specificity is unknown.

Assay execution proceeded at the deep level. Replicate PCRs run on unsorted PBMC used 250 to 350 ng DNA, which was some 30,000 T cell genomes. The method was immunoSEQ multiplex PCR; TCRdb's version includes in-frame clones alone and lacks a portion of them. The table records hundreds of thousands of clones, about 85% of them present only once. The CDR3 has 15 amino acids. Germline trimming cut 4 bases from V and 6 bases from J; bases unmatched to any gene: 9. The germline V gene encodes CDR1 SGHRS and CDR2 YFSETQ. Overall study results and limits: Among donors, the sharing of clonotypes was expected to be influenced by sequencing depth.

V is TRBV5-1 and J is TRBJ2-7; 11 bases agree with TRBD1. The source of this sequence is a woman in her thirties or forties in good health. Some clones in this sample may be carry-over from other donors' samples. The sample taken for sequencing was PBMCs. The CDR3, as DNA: TGCGCCAGCAGCGGAGGACAGGGGGCCAGTAGCGAGCAGTACTTC. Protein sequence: CASSGGQGASSEQYF.